These T cell receptor beta chains were read from a single sample in a study of cytomegalovirus exposure and HLA in healthy donors. Here immunoSEQ multiplex PCR was the method, and the copy in TCRdb shows in-frame clones only, minus some. The table includes under 85,000 clones, roughly 77% detected once. The sample was PBMCs. These receptors were collected from a woman aged 25 to 39 in good health and CMV-seronegative. Each CDR3 is given with its conserved first and last residue. A D gene is named only where the DNA matches it firmly. Clone size is given for some rows only: seen once, a few or many times, or a class if the clone is expanded.

abundance	v_gene	d_gene	j_gene	CDR3aa	CDR3nt
-	TRBV4-3	-	TRBJ1-1	CASSQDALGVRSFTEAFF	TGCGCCAGCAGCCAAGATGCTCTCGGCGTTCGGAGTTTCACTGAAGCTTTCTTT
-	TRBV5-1	-	TRBJ1-4	CASSRERGSNEKLFF	TGCGCCAGCAGCCGGGAACGCGGGTCTAATGAAAAACTGTTTTTT
-	TRBV7-9	TRBD2	TRBJ2-7	CASSLAGRGRADYEQYF	TGTGCCAGCAGCTTAGCCGGTCGGGGGAGGGCCGACTACGAGCAGTACTTC
-	TRBV7-9	TRBD1	TRBJ2-3	CASSSGQGELDTQYF	TGTGCCAGCAGCAGTGGACAGGGCGAATTGGATACGCAGTATTTT
-	TRBV30	-	TRBJ1-1	CAWIGQGPEAFF	TGTGCCTGGATTGGTCAGGGGCCTGAAGCTTTCTTT
-	TRBV7-9	TRBD1	TRBJ2-7	CASSSLDRGILREQYF	TGTGCCAGCAGCTCTCTCGACAGGGGGATCCTTCGCGAGCAGTACTTC
once	TRBV7-2	-	TRBJ2-1	CASSSRQQGYNEQFF	TGTGCCAGCAGCTCCCGACAGCAGGGCTACAATGAGCAGTTCTTC
-	TRBV7-9	-	TRBJ1-1	CASSRRVDTEAFF	TGTGCCAGCAGCCGCAGGGTGGACACTGAAGCTTTCTTT
-	TRBV9	-	TRBJ1-4	CASSVEGRVNEKLFF	TGTGCCAGCAGCGTAGAAGGCAGGGTTAATGAAAAACTGTTTTTT
few	TRBV5-1	-	TRBJ2-7	CASSIADSTYEQYF	TGCGCCAGCAGTATAGCCGACAGCACTTACGAGCAGTACTTC
-	TRBV5-4	-	TRBJ2-7	CASSGGTAPDYEQYF	TGTGCCAGCAGCGGGGGGACAGCGCCTGACTACGAGCAGTACTTC
-	TRBV29-1	-	TRBJ2-5	CSVTGWGGMEETQYF	TGCAGCGTTACGGGCTGGGGCGGGATGGAGGAGACCCAGTACTTC
-	TRBV4-1	-	TRBJ2-7	CASSPVEPGHTSYEQYF	TGCGCCAGCAGCCCGGTCGAACCGGGACATACCTCCTACGAGCAGTACTTC
-	TRBV4-3	-	TRBJ1-2	CASSPSGTYYGYTF	TGCGCCAGCAGCCCCTCCGGGACATACTATGGCTACACCTTC
-	TRBV6-6	TRBD1	TRBJ2-6	CASSSGQAGANVLTF	TGTGCCAGCAGCTCCGGACAGGCTGGGGCCAACGTCCTGACTTTC
-	TRBV30	-	TRBJ1-6	CAWSPGGQRNSPLHF	TGTGCCTGGAGTCCCGGCGGACAGCGGAATTCACCCCTCCACTTT
few	TRBV27	TRBD1	TRBJ2-5	CASRHRGPQETQYF	TGTGCCAGCAGACACAGGGGGCCCCAAGAGACCCAGTACTTC
-	TRBV6-5	TRBD1	TRBJ2-7	CASSYGSGQGGYEQYF	TGTGCCAGCAGTTACGGGAGCGGACAGGGGGGCTACGAGCAGTACTTC
-	TRBV29-1	-	TRBJ1-1	CSATRGGRSTEAFF	TGCAGCGCCACACGGGGGGGAAGAAGCACTGAAGCTTTCTTT
-	TRBV30	TRBD1	TRBJ1-1	CAWSLQGVGTEAFF	TGTGCCTGGAGCCTACAGGGGGTCGGCACTGAAGCTTTCTTT
few	TRBV20-1	-	TRBJ2-5	CSAAGAETQYF	TGCAGTGCGGCAGGGGCTGAGACCCAGTACTTC
-	TRBV30	-	TRBJ1-5	CAWSDSPNQPQHF	TGTGCCTGGTCGGACAGCCCGAATCAGCCCCAGCATTTT
-	TRBV6-1	TRBD1	TRBJ1-2	CASSEASGGGGYTF	TGTGCCAGCAGTGAAGCATCAGGGGGCGGTGGCTACACCTTC
-	TRBV20-1	-	TRBJ1-1	CSVGGLYGAFF	TGCAGTGTTGGGGGGTTATACGGAGCTTTCTTT
once	TRBV7-2	-	TRBJ1-1	CASSLGGSKSEAFF	TGTGCCAGCAGCTTAGGCGGGAGTAAATCTGAAGCTTTCTTT
once	TRBV2	-	TRBJ1-1	CASGGSTEAFF	TGTGCCAGCGGGGGGTCCACTGAAGCTTTCTTT
-	TRBV6-5	-	TRBJ2-1	CASRVYSGPYNEQFF	TGTGCCAGCAGGGTCTATAGCGGCCCCTACAATGAGCAGTTCTTC
few	TRBV6-5	-	TRBJ2-6	CASSWGVQANVLTF	TGTGCCAGCAGCTGGGGGGTCCAGGCCAACGTCCTGACTTTC
-	TRBV29-1	-	TRBJ1-1	CSVEGQNTEAFF	TGCAGCGTTGAAGGGCAGAACACTGAAGCTTTCTTT
-	TRBV6-5	-	TRBJ2-7	CASSSHRYYEQYF	TGTGCCAGCAGTTCACACAGATACTACGAGCAGTACTTC
-	TRBV7-8	TRBD2	TRBJ2-1	CASSLRLAVYNEQFF	TGTGCCAGCAGCTTAAGGCTAGCGGTCTACAATGAGCAGTTCTTC
once	TRBV30	-	TRBJ2-7	CAWGRTGFSYEQYF	TGTGCCTGGGGGAGGACAGGTTTCTCCTACGAGCAGTACTTC
once	TRBV13	TRBD1	TRBJ1-2	CASSIIGTGRIYGYTF	TGTGCCAGCAGCATTATAGGGACAGGCAGGATCTATGGCTACACCTTC
-	TRBV13	-	TRBJ2-4	CASSLLLRGNIQYF	TGTGCCAGCAGCTTACTCTTGAGAGGGAACATTCAGTACTTC
-	TRBV29-1	TRBD2	TRBJ2-3	CSPYPRGEYSTDTQYF	TGCAGCCCCTACCCCCGGGGGGAATATAGCACAGATACGCAGTATTTT
-	TRBV7-9	-	TRBJ1-2	CASSLEGGAGYTF	TGTGCCAGCAGCTTAGAGGGGGGGGCTGGCTACACCTTC
-	TRBV6-6	TRBD1	TRBJ2-7	CASRDSGTYEQYF	TGTGCCAGCCGGGACAGCGGAACCTACGAGCAGTACTTC
-	TRBV7-9	-	TRBJ2-7	CASSRLSHGSSYEQYF	TGTGCCAGCAGCCGATTAAGTCACGGGAGCTCCTACGAGCAGTACTTC
-	TRBV23-1	-	TRBJ1-6	CASSQSSWRSPLHF	TGCGCCAGCAGTCAATCTAGTTGGAGGTCACCCCTCCACTTT
once	TRBV30	-	TRBJ2-1	CAWSSERGRGNEQFF	TGTGCCTGGAGCTCGGAGAGGGGCAGGGGCAATGAGCAGTTCTTC
-	TRBV7-9	-	TRBJ1-1	CASSLEGWAEAFF	TGTGCCAGCAGCTTAGAGGGGTGGGCTGAAGCTTTCTTT
-	TRBV4-1	-	TRBJ1-5	CASSQDRGTQPQHF	TGCGCCAGCAGCCAAGATCGCGGAACTCAGCCCCAGCATTTT
-	TRBV28	TRBD1	TRBJ1-2	CASSLDGQDYTF	TGTGCCAGCAGTTTGGATGGACAGGACTACACCTTC
-	TRBV5-1	-	TRBJ1-1	CASSPGQGDRTTEAFF	TGCGCCAGCAGCCCGGGACAAGGAGACCGGACCACTGAAGCTTTCTTT
-	TRBV6-5	-	TRBJ1-5	CASSYSTGQPQHF	TGTGCCAGCAGTTACTCGACAGGACAGCCCCAGCATTTT
-	TRBV10-1	TRBD1	TRBJ2-7	CASSNGQGGSEQYF	TGCGCCAGCAGTAACGGACAGGGGGGGAGCGAGCAGTACTTC